Below, 32 T cell receptor beta chains from the same sample are listed, as sequenced in a study of blood T cells in healthy people across ages (dated by TCRdb to the mid-2010s). The library was built by means of 5' RACE. The sequencing machine was an Illumina HiSeq 2500. A second PCR of about 6 to 11 cycles was performed with a sample-barcoded 5' primer and a J-beta primer mix. The public reads were reprocessed in TCRdb via fastp at Q25 and MiXCR, keeping in-frame beta chains. Rows matching on CDR3 protein sequence are summarized as one entry with the most common DNA and genes. The sample has hundreds of thousands of distinct CDR3 sequences on record, around a fifth of them singletons. The ten largest make up 3% to 4.5% of the sample. The source material was blood. These receptor sequences come from a man aged 70-80 years in good health.

The chain carries TRBV6-2 or TRBV6-3 and TRBJ2-7, with 8 bases identical to TRBD2. The CDR3 contains 17 residues. The germline CDR1 and CDR2 sequences are MNHEY and SVGEGT. The J segment lost 2 bases and the V segment lost 2 bases, leaving 11 bases of the junction unmatched. CDR3 region: CASSYKREFRGAYEQYF. Written as DNA, the CDR3 is TGTGCCAGCAGTTACAAGCGGGAGTTTCGAGGCGCCTACGAGCAGTACTTC.

The CDR3 nucleotides are TGCAGTGCTAGACCCGACCCCACCAAGCTTGCTAGCGGGAACGATTTAGCCAAAAACATTCAGTACTTC. Protein product: CSARPDPTKLASGNDLAKNIQYF. The rearrangement links TRBV20-1 to TRBJ2-4, with TRBD2 identical over 9 bases. The ends lost 2 bases at V and 0 bases at J; junction bases unmatched: 26. The length of the CDR3 is 23 residues. Looked up from germline, CDR1 is DFQATT and CDR2 is SNEGSKA (reference sequence).

This clonotype was detected a few times. The genes are TRBV5-5 and TRBJ2-2; D may be TRBD1 (5 bases). The CDR3 runs 16 residues. With 0 bases removed from V and 6 bases from J, the gap between germline ends came to 15 bases. Germline loops: CDR1 SGHKS, CDR2 YYEKEE (reference sequence). In nucleotides, the CDR3 is TGTGCCAGCAGCTTGGAGTTGACAGTTCTTCCCGGGGAGCTGTTTTTT. This gives the protein CASSLELTVLPGELFF. The entire variable domain, with the rest obtained from reference TRBV5-5 and TRBJ2-2, is as follows: DAGVTQSPTHLIKTRGQQVTLRCSPISGHKSVSWYQQVLGQGPQFIFQYYEKEERGRGNFPDRFSARQFPNYSSELNVNALLLGDSALYLCASSLELTVLPGELFFGEGSRLTVL.

The chain combines TRBV6-6 with TRBJ1-1; 10 nucleotides line up with TRBD1. Germline V lookup: CDR1 MNHNY, CDR2 SVGAGI (reference sequence). The CDR3 runs to 13 residues. Germline trimming cut 2 bases from V and 6 bases from J; bases unmatched to any gene: 0. The CDR3 reads CASSYGTGAEAFF. The CDR3 coding sequence is TGTGCCAGCAGTTACGGGACAGGGGCTGAAGCTTTCTTT.

The chain uses TRBV20-1 and TRBJ1-5; 10 bases agree with TRBD1. The CDR3 has 14 residues. J was trimmed by 6 bases and V by 6 bases; bases with no gene match: 8. CDR1 is DFQATT, CDR2 SNEGSKA, per germline (reference sequence). Written as DNA, the CDR3 is TGCAGTGCCGCCCCGGGACAGGGGTCTCAGCCCCAGCATTTT. Residues: CSAAPGQGSQPQHF.

This clonotype was recorded a few times. The CDR3 sequence: CASSGDGYPYEQYF. CDR3 sequence (DNA): TGTGCCAGCTCTGGGGACGGCTACCCCTACGAGCAGTACTTC. This sequence joins TRBV7-9 and TRBJ2-1; tentatively, D is TRBD1 or TRBD2 (5 bases each). The better agreement between TRBJ2-7 and the DNA end casts doubt on the J call. Looked up from germline, CDR1 is SEHNR and CDR2 is FQNEAQ (reference sequence). This CDR3 contains 14 residues.

This clonotype has ten or more counts. This rearrangement joins TRBV6-5 to TRBJ2-4; D remains unclear. This CDR3 comprises 12 residues. Trimming took off 4 bases at V and 5 bases at J, with 6 bases between the two ends. Germline CDR1 is MNHEY and CDR2 is SVGAGI. CDR3 sequence reads: CASSSSENIQYF. The DNA of the CDR3 is TGTGCCAGCAGTTCCTCCGAAAACATTCAGTACTTC.

This clonotype came up a few times. This chain connects TRBV4-1 to TRBJ1-2; D unresolved. This CDR3 comprises 15 residues. V lost 5 bases, J lost 2 bases, and 15 bases lay in between. The germline gives CDR1 MGHRA, CDR2 YSYEKL. The CDR3 DNA reads TGCGCCAGCAGCTCGCAGCCTCGGGAGAACTATGGCTACACCTTC. Translation: CASSSQPRENYGYTF.

The genes are TRBV7-9 and TRBJ2-5; tentatively, D is TRBD1 or TRBD2 (5 bases each). The assigned J gene may be wrong: the sequence end matches TRBJ2-7 better. From germline, CDR1 is SEHNR and CDR2 FQNEAQ (reference sequence). This CDR3 contains 14 residues. CDR3 DNA: TGTGCCAGCGGACTCGGACAACCACCCTACGAGCAGTACTTC. Translation: CASGLGQPPYEQYF.

This sequence joins TRBV7-9 and TRBJ1-2, with D perhaps matching TRBD1 (6 bases). The CDR3 loop spans 15 amino acids. CDR1 and CDR2 from the germline V gene are SEHNR and FQNEAQ (reference sequence). V was cut by 5 bases and J by 0 bases, with 13 bases left in between. The CDR3 here is CASSVEQGSNYGYTF. The CDR3 bases are TGTGCCAGCAGCGTGGAACAGGGATCTAACTATGGCTACACCTTC.

The CDR3 is CASSDRGLSYEQYF. The CDR3 nucleotides are TGTGCCAGTTCTGACAGGGGATTGTCCTACGAGCAGTACTTC. J is TRBJ2-7 and V is TRBV6-5; 8 bases fit TRBD1. Germline V gene sequence: CDR1 MNHEY, CDR2 SVGAGI. The ends lost 9 bases at V and 1 base at J; junction bases unmatched: 8. The CDR3 has 14 residues.

This chain joins TRBV7-9 and TRBJ2-7, with D uncertain. From germline, CDR1 is SEHNR and CDR2 FQNEAQ (reference sequence). Trimming shortened V by 3 bases and J by 2 bases, and 11 bases separated the two germline ends. This CDR3 region has 14 residues. The CDR3 loop reads CASSFGALTYEQYF. The CDR3 DNA follows: TGTGCCAGCAGCTTTGGCGCCTTGACCTACGAGCAGTACTTC.

The chain links TRBV9 to TRBJ2-5; D is undetermined. V lost 0 bases and J 7 bases, leaving 4 bases between the germline ends. From germline, CDR1 is SGDLS and CDR2 YYNGEE. The CDR3 totals 11 residues. This chain's CDR3 is CASSVDGTQYF. For the CDR3, the DNA is TGTGCCAGCAGCGTAGATGGGACCCAGTACTTC.

This clonotype was seen a few times. This chain connects TRBV12-3 or TRBV12-4 to TRBJ2-7, with 8 nucleotides matching TRBD2. The V and J ends lost 2 bases and 3 bases, in that order; junction bases with no gene match: 3. The CDR3 runs to 14 residues. In nucleotides, the CDR3 is TGTGCCAGCAGTTTAACCGGGAGGGTCTACGAGCAGTACTTC. Translated: CASSLTGRVYEQYF.

This clonotype was counted at least ten times. The CDR3 is CASSADRTWTEKLFF. CDR3 sequence (DNA): TGTGCCAGCAGCGCAGACAGGACCTGGACGGAAAAACTGTTTTTT. The V and J genes are TRBV14 and TRBJ1-4; D may be TRBD1 (6 bases). This CDR3 comprises 15 residues. The V gene's germline CDR1 is SGHDN and CDR2 FVKESK. V gave up 5 bases and J gave up 8 bases, with 18 bases separating them.

A few counts support this clonotype. CDR3 nucleotides: TGCAGTGCTAGAGACGCGGTCAGAACTTACGAGCAGTACTTC. It translates to CSARDAVRTYEQYF. The chain is built from TRBV20-1 and TRBJ2-5; D unclear. The better agreement between TRBJ2-7 and the DNA end casts doubt on the J call. The germline V gene has CDR1 DFQATT and CDR2 SNEGSKA (reference sequence). The CDR3 runs to 14 residues.

This clonotype was observed a handful of times. The genes are TRBV12-3 or TRBV12-4 and TRBJ1-1; possibly TRBD1 for D (5 bases). V was clipped by 6 bases and J by 7 bases, with 9 bases between them. The CDR3 contains 11 residues. CDR3 bases: TGTGCCAGCAGCCGACAGTATGAAGCTTTCTTT. Translated, it gives CASSRQYEAFF.

This clonotype was seen a handful of times. A much more abundant neighbour one base away suggests this may be a read error. The V and J genes are TRBV29-1 and TRBJ2-7; D ambiguous. This CDR3 region has 11 residues. Germline loops: CDR1 SQVTM, CDR2 ANQGSEA. V was cut by 7 bases and J by 3 bases, with 10 bases left in between. The CDR3 protein is CSGRLFYEQYF. The CDR3 DNA reads as TGCAGCGGCCGCCTTTTCTACGAGCAGTACTTC.

The sample holds many counts of this clonotype. The chain carries TRBV5-1 and TRBJ2-3, with a tentative D call TRBD1 (6 bases). The CDR3 length is 15 residues. Germline loops: CDR1 SGHRS, CDR2 YFSETQ. The V gene lost 2 bases and the J gene lost 3 bases, with 13 bases spanning the gap. In DNA form, the CDR3 reads TGCGCCAGCAGCTTTGTACCCGGACAGACAGATACGCAGTATTTT. Protein: CASSFVPGQTDTQYF.

This clonotype has just a few counts. The chain recombines TRBV18 with TRBJ2-7, with 7 bases that match TRBD1. Trimming at V came to 6 bases and at J to 7 bases, leaving 18 bases not matched to a gene. Per the germline V gene, CDR1 is KGHSH and CDR2 is LQKENI. The CDR3 contains 16 residues. For the CDR3, the DNA is TGTGCCAGCTCGTCTCTAGGACAGGTTCTACATACAGAGCAGTACTTC. It translates to CASSSLGQVLHTEQYF.

This chain uses TRBV27 with TRBJ2-1; 7 bases are shared with TRBD2. Trimming at V came to 2 bases and at J to 2 bases, leaving 6 bases not matched to a gene. This CDR3 is 16 amino acids long. Germline lookup yields CDR1 MNHEY and CDR2 SMNVEV (reference sequence). The CDR3 nucleotides read TGTGCCAGCAGTTTAGGAGCGGGGACCACCTACAATGAGCAGTTCTTC. This translates into CASSLGAGTTYNEQFF.

V gene TRBV4-3 combines with J gene TRBJ2-1; 7 nucleotides line up with TRBD2. CDR3 length: 16 residues. The germline V gene encodes CDR1 LGHNA and CDR2 YSLEER. With 1 base clipped from V and 2 bases from J, the junction kept 5 bases outside the gene matches. CDR3 nucleotide sequence: TGCGCCAGCAGCCAAGGACTAGCACCCACCTACAATGAGCAGTTCTTC. It codes for CASSQGLAPTYNEQFF.

This clonotype showed up just a few times. The gene calls are TRBV5-1 and TRBJ2-7; 9 bases are shared with TRBD1. The CDR3 loop spans 15 amino acids. CDR1 is SGHRS, CDR2 YFSETQ, per germline. V trimming: 4 bases; J trimming: 1 base; junction bases outside the gene matches: 6. CDR3 DNA sequence: TGCGCCAGCAGCGCATCCGGGACAGGGTCCTACGAGCAGTACTTC. Protein: CASSASGTGSYEQYF.

The rearrangement uses TRBV7-9 and TRBJ2-2; 7 positions match TRBD2. The CDR3 length is 13 residues. Germline trimming cut 11 bases from V and 3 bases from J; bases unmatched to any gene: 6. CDR1 and CDR2 from the germline V gene are SEHNR and FQNEAQ (reference sequence). The CDR3 DNA reads TGTGCCCGACCGGCGGGAGACACCGGGGAGCTGTTTTTT. It codes for CARPAGDTGELFF.

This clonotype was counted between two and nine times. The junction and the germline gene differ at one end; a read error may be behind it. The genes are TRBV18 and TRBJ2-7; TRBD1 might be the D (6 bases). The CDR3 is 14 amino acids. Germline CDR1 and CDR2: KGHSH and LQKENI. The CDR3 here is CAGSPSQQGYEQYF. DNA of the CDR3: TGTGCCGGCTCACCATCGCAACAGGGCTACGAGCAGTACTTC.

This clonotype was found once. This rearrangement joins TRBV3-1 to TRBJ1-2, with D unresolved. This CDR3 comprises 15 residues. Germline loops: CDR1 LGHDT, CDR2 YNNKEL (reference sequence). V was shortened by 1 base and J by 4 bases, with 13 bases between the two germline ends. The CDR3 is CASSQGADGFYGYTF. DNA for the CDR3: TGTGCCAGCAGCCAAGGCGCCGACGGATTCTATGGCTACACCTTC.

This clonotype was detected only a few times. This chain links TRBV28 with TRBJ1-2, with 7 nucleotides matching TRBD1. Germline V gene lookup returns CDR1 MDHEN and CDR2 SYDVKM. J lost 3 bases, V lost 3 bases, and 4 bases had no gene match. The CDR3 has 14 amino acids. The chain's CDR3 is CASSFSDRDYGYTF. CDR3 coding DNA: TGTGCCAGCAGTTTTTCCGACAGGGACTATGGCTACACCTTC.

This clonotype was seen a handful of times. The chain links TRBV12-3 or TRBV12-4 to TRBJ2-7; 8 bases map to TRBD1. The CDR3 is made up of 13 amino acids. The junction had 7 bases not matched to a gene; V was cut back by 7 bases and J by 5 bases. For the CDR3, the DNA is TGTGCCAGCACCCCGGACAGGGTCCACGAGCAGTACTTC. This codes for CASTPDRVHEQYF.

In this sample, this clonotype turned up a few times. V gene TRBV2 combines with J gene TRBJ1-2; D perhaps matches TRBD1 (5 bases). Trimming pared 8 bases from V and 4 bases from J, leaving 14 bases between. CDR3 size: 13 residues. The V gene's germline CDR1 is SNHLY and CDR2 FYNNEI. The CDR3 sequence: CASVGGVSYGYTF. The CDR3, as DNA: TGTGCCAGCGTCGGAGGGGTCAGCTATGGCTACACCTTC.

The chain has TRBV7-9 and TRBJ2-1; 8 bases line up with TRBD2. Germline V CDR1 and CDR2: SEHNR, FQNEAQ (reference sequence). The CDR3 totals 13 residues. J gave up 8 bases and V 8 bases, and 8 bases lay outside the gene matches. CDR3 bases: TGTGCCAGCGATAGCGGGAACGCCGATGAGCAGTTCTTC. This gives the protein CASDSGNADEQFF. The full variable domain, completed using reference TRBV7-9 and TRBJ2-1, is DTGVSQNPRHKITKRGQNVTFRCDPISEHNRLYWYRQTLGQGPEFLTYFQNEAQLEKSRLLSDRFSAERPKGSFSTLEIQRTEQGDSAMYLCASDSGNADEQFFGPGTRLTVL.

The chain recombines TRBV3-1 with TRBJ2-7; D is undetermined. The V gene's germline CDR1 is LGHDT and CDR2 YNNKEL (reference sequence). V lost 0 bases and J 6 bases, leaving 6 bases between the germline ends. The CDR3 extends over 12 amino acids. Here the CDR3 DNA reads TGTGCCAGCAGCCAAGAATGGGGCGAGCAGTACTTC. It is translated as CASSQEWGEQYF.

The CDR3 reads CASSHLGQAYGYTF. The CDR3 bases are TGCGCCAGCAGCCATTTAGGACAGGCCTATGGCTACACCTTC. The chain recombines TRBV4-3 with TRBJ1-2; 7 nucleotides match TRBD1. The ends lost 3 bases at V and 4 bases at J; junction bases unmatched: 5. Germline loops: CDR1 LGHNA, CDR2 YSLEER. CDR3 length: 14 residues.